This TCR beta chain emerged from a study of T cells after yellow fever vaccination. Overall study context: Low-cell-number fractions were prepared with SMART-Seq v4 Ultra Low Input.

Conversion of TCR transcripts into cDNA relied on 5'RACE template switching, which added a universal primer site and UMIs. One entry per CDR3 protein results from TCRdb running MiXCR on the 5' RACE reads. In the table there are hundreds of thousands of distinct CDR3 sequences, roughly 4.3% of which are singletons. Between the trimmed V and J ends, which lost 1 base and 8 bases, there was a span of 12 bases. Germline V gives CDR1 SGHVS, CDR2 FNYEAQ. The CDR3 covers 14 residues. The study's findings and limits: Subsequent booster samples again held most clones from primary vaccination (roughly 96% CD4, 85% to 90% CD8). Although the secondary response was weaker, it peaked faster, at day 5 versus 15.

This clonotype came up many times. Its cognate antigen is unknown. Source: PBMCs, taken 5 days after the yellow fever booster vaccination. The chain couples TRBV7-6 to TRBJ2-1; D is possibly TRBD1 (5 bases). This clonotype originated in a man younger than 35 who received the YFV17D yellow fever vaccine. CDR3 in DNA: TGTGCCAGCAGCTTAGTCCAGGGATATCATGAGCAGTTCTTC. Its translation is CASSLVQGYHEQFF.